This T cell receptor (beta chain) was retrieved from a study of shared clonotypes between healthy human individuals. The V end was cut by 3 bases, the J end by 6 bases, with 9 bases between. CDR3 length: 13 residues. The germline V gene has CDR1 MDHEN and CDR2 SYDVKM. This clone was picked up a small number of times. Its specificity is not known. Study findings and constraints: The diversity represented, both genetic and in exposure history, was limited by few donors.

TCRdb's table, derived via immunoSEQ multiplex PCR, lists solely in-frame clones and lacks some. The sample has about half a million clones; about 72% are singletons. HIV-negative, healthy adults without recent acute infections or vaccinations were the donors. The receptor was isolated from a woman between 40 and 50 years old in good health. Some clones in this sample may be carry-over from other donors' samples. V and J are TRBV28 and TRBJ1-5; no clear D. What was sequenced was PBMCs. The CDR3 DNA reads TGTGCCAGCAGTTTGCCCGGGTCTCAGCCCCAGCATTTT. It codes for CASSLPGSQPQHF.